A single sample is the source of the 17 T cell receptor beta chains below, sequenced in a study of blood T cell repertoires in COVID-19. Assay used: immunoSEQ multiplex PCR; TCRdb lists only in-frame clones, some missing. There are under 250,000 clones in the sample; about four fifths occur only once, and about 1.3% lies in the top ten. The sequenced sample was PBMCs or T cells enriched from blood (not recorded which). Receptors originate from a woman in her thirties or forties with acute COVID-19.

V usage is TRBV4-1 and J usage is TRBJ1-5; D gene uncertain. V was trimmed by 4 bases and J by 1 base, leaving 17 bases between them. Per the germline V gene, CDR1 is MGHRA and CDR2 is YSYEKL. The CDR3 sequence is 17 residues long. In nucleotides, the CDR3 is TGCGCCAGCAGCCCCGAGGGTGAGGGAGGGAGCAATCAGCCCCAGCATTTT. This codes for CASSPEGEGGSNQPQHF.

CDR3 residues: CASSVTGARGVNTEAFF. The CDR3 DNA reads TGCGCCAGCAGCGTTACAGGGGCGCGGGGTGTGAACACTGAAGCTTTCTTT. The chain carries TRBV5-1 and TRBJ1-1; 7 nucleotides agree with TRBD1. The germline V gene encodes CDR1 SGHRS and CDR2 YFSETQ. This CDR3 is built from 17 residues. The J segment lost 0 bases and the V segment lost 4 bases, leaving 12 bases of the junction unmatched.

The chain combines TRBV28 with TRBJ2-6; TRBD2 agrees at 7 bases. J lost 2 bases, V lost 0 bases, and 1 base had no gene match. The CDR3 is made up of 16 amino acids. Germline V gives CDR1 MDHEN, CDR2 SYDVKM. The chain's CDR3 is CASSLWGGAGANVLTF. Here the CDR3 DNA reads TGTGCCAGCAGTTTATGGGGAGGGGCTGGGGCCAACGTCCTGACTTTC.

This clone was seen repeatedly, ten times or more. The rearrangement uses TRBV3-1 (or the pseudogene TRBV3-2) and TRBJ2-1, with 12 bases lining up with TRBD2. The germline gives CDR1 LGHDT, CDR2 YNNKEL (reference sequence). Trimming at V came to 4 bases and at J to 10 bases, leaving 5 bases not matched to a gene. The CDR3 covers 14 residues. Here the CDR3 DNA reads TGTGCCAGCAGCCGCCCGGGACTAGCGGGCGAGCAGTTCTTC. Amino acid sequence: CASSRPGLAGEQFF.

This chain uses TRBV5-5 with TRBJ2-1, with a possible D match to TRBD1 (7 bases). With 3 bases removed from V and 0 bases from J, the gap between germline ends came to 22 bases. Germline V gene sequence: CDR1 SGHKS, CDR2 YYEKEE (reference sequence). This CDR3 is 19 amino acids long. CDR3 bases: TGTGCCAGCAGCTGGTGGCAGGGGGTTGCGGGAAGCTCCTACAATGAGCAGTTCTTC. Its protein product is CASSWWQGVAGSSYNEQFF. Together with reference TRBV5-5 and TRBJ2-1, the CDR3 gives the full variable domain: DAGVTQSPTHLIKTRGQQVTLRCSPISGHKSVSWYQQVLGQGPQFIFQYYEKEERGRGNFPDRFSARQFPNYSSELNVNALLLGDSALYLCASSWWQGVAGSSYNEQFFGPGTRLTVL.

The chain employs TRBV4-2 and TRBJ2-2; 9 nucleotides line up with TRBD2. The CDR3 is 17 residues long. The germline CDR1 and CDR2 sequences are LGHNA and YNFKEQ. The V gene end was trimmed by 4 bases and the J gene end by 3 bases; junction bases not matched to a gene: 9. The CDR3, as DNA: TGTGCCAGCAGCCTGTGGCTAGCGGGGTCATACACCGGGGAGCTGTTTTTT. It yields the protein CASSLWLAGSYTGELFF.

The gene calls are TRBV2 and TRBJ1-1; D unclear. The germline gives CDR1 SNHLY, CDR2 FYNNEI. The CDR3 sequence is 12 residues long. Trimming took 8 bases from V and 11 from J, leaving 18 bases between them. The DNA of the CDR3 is TGTGCCAGCGACGACCTGACGAGGGTGGCTTTCTTT. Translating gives CASDDLTRVAFF.

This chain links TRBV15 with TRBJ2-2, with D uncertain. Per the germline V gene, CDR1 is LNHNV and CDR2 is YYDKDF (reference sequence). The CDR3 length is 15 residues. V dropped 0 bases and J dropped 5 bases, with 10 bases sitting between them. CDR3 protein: CATSRDQVETGELFF. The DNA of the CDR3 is TGTGCCACCAGCAGAGATCAAGTGGAGACCGGGGAGCTGTTTTTT.

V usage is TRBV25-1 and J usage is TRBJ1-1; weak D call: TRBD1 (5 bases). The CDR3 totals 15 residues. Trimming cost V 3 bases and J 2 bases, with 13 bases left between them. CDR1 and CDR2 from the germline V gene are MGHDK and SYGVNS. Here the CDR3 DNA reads TGTGCCAGCAGTGACCTAACAGGCACCAACACTGAAGCTTTCTTT. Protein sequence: CASSDLTGTNTEAFF.

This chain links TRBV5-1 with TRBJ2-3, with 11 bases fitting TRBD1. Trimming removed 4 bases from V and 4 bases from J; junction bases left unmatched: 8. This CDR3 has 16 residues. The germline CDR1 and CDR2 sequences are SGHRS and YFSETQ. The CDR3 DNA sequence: TGCGCCAGCAGCACTGGACAGGGGGCAAAGTCAGATACGCAGTATTTT. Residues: CASSTGQGAKSDTQYF.

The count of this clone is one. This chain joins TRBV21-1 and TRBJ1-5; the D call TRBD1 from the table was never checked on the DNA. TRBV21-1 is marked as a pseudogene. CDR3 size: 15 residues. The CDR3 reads CASSILDRFNQPQHF. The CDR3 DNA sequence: TGTGCCAGCAGCATCTTGGACAGGTTCAATCAGCCCCAGCATTTT.

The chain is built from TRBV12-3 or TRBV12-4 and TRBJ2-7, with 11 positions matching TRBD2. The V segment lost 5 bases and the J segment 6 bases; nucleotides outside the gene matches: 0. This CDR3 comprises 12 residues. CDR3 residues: CASSGTSGEQYF. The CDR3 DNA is TGTGCCAGCAGTGGGACTAGCGGCGAGCAGTACTTC.

The chain's CDR3 is CATSPNWNEQFF. Here the CDR3 DNA reads TGTGCCACCAGTCCGAACTGGAATGAGCAGTTCTTC. This chain links TRBV24-1 with TRBJ2-1; D remains ambiguous. The V end lost 6 bases, the J end lost 7 bases, and 9 bases lay between the germline ends. The CDR3 runs 12 residues. The V gene's germline CDR1 is KGHDR and CDR2 SFDVKD.

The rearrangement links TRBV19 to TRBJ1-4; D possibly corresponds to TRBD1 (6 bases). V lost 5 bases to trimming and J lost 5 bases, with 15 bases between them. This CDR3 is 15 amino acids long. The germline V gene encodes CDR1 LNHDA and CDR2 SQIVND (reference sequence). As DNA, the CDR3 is TGTGCCAGTAGTCTTGCGGACAGACTCAATGAAAAACTGTTTTTT. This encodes CASSLADRLNEKLFF.

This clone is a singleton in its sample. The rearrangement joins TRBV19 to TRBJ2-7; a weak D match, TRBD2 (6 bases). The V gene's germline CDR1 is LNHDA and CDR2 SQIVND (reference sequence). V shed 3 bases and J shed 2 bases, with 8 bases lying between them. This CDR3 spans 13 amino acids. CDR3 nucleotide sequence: TGTGCCAGTAGTATGGGGGGAGCCTACGAGCAGTACTTC. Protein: CASSMGGAYEQYF.

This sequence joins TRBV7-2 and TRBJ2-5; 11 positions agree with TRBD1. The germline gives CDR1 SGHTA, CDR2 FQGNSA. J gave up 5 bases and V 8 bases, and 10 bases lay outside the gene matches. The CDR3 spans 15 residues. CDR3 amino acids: CASDTRTGGWETQYF. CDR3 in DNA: TGTGCCAGCGACACCCGGACAGGGGGCTGGGAGACCCAGTACTTC.

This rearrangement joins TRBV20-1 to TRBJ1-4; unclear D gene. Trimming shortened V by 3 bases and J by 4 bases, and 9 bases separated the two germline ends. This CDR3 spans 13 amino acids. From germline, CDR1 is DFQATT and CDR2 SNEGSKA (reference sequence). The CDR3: CSASSQVNEKLFF. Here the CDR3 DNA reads TGCAGTGCTAGTTCGCAGGTTAATGAAAAACTGTTTTTT.